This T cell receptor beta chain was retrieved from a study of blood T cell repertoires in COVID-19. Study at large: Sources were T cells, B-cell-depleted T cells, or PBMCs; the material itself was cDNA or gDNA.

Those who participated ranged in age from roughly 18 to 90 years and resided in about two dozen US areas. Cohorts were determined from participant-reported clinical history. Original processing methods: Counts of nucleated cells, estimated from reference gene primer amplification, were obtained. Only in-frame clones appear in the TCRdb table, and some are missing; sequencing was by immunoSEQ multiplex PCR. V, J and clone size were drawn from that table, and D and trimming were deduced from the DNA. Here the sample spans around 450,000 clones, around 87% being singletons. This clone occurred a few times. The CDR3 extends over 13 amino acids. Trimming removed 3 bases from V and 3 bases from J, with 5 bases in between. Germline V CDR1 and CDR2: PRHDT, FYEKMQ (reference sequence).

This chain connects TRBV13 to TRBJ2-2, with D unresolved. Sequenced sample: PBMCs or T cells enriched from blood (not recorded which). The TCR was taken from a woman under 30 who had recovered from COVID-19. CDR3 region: CASSLEYTGELFF. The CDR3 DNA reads TGTGCCAGCAGCTTGGAGTACACCGGGGAGCTGTTTTTT.